This T cell receptor beta chain was identified during a study of shared clonotypes between healthy human individuals. Assay runs were performed at deep level. PCR replicates from unsorted PBMC used about 290 ng DNA, and this amount was approximately 30,000 T cell genomes. Unsorted PBMC DNA sequencing spanned ten immunoSEQ deep assay plates. Generated by immunoSEQ multiplex PCR, the TCRdb table keeps only in-frame clones and is missing some. The table shows around 530,000 clones, with roughly four fifths occurring only once. Tens of millions of PBMCs were counted before genomic DNA extraction. Looked up from germline, CDR1 is SGHTS and CDR2 is YDEGEE. This CDR3 is 16 amino acids long. V was shortened by 3 bases and J by 1 base, with 17 bases between the two germline ends.

The rearrangement uses TRBV5-8 and TRBJ2-7, with a weak D call TRBD1 (6 bases). The sample comprised PBMCs. The sequence was collected from a woman in her forties in good health. Some clones in this sample may be carry-over from other donors' samples. CDR3 residues: CASSSYLDRRSYEQYF. The DNA for the CDR3 is TGTGCCAGCAGCTCCTATTTGGACAGACGGTCCTACGAGCAGTACTTC.